This paragraph reports one T cell receptor (beta chain). Its antigen is unidentified. The data were obtained in a study of vaccination and CD4 T cells after COVID-19. In the study overall: Median time from COVID diagnosis to post-COVID sampling was over 85 days (35 to 161). Each control was exposed to a CEFX pool, an HIV-1 Nef pool, or no peptide at all.

Cultured CD4+ T cell DNA underwent sequencing with the Oncomine TCR Beta short-read assay. In this case, cultured CD4+ T cells provided the extracted genomic DNA. TCRdb passed the PCR reads through MiXCR, listing each CDR3 protein once. The table includes about 22,000 distinct CDR3 sequences, 30% to 35% detected once. The treatment denotes: approximately 10-day PBMC culture with coronavirus spike peptide pools or control peptides (ViraFEST assay). Culture of under 2.5 million PBMCs per well took place with 10 IU/ml IL-2 and 9 to 10 ug/ml peptide pools. The sample was cultured CD4+ T cells from blood. The clonotype comes from a human donor with COVID-19.

CDR3 region: CASSHPGETQYF. For the CDR3, the DNA is TGTGCCAGCAGCCACCCCGGGGAGACCCAGTACTTC. V gene TRBV11-2 combines with J gene TRBJ2-5; no firm D call. The germline V gene encodes CDR1 SGHAT and CDR2 FQNNGV. V lost 5 bases to trimming and J lost 5 bases, with 9 bases between them. The CDR3 sequence is 12 residues long.